The entry below describes one T cell receptor beta chain. Its antigen is unidentified. Possible read error: a much larger clone is one base away. The making of cDNA relied on 5'RACE with 10-nucleotide random UMIs. TCRdb used MiXCR to reprocess the 5' RACE reads, holding one entry per CDR3 protein. The profile shows 50,000 to 70,000 distinct CDR3 sequences, 4.5% of them singletons. This specimen belongs to a study of neurological immune-mediated disorders. Findings and caveats of the study: Phylogenetic grouping assigned the repertoires of 18 of 34 multiple sclerosis patients to a single related-CDR3 cluster, which may represent a signature.

Germline CDR1 WSHSY, CDR2 SAAADI. The CDR3 covers 11 residues. The ends were cut back, 4 bases at V and 7 bases at J, with 7 bases in the middle. The genes are TRBV10-2 and TRBJ1-1, with no clear D. The clonotype comes from a man aged 25 to 40 with multiple sclerosis. Material for sequencing was PBMCs. CDR3 sequence: CASSVVSEAFF. CDR3 bases: TGCGCCAGCAGTGTGGTCAGTGAAGCTTTCTTT.